One sample yielded the 30 T cell receptor beta chains listed below, sequenced in a study of cytomegalovirus exposure and HLA in healthy donors. This PCR relied on a set of 60 Vbeta primers and 13 Jbeta primers. Profiled with immunoSEQ multiplex PCR; TCRdb holds only in-frame clones, not every one. Of approximately 120,000 clones in the sample, about 80% were seen once. Sequenced input: PBMCs. The receptors were sampled from a man younger than 45 in good health and CMV-seropositive.

The chain recombines TRBV7-6 with TRBJ2-5, with a tentative D call TRBD1 (6 bases). Germline CDR1 is SGHVS and CDR2 is FNYEAQ. The CDR3 extends over 13 amino acids. The ends were cut back, 10 bases at V and 3 bases at J, with 15 bases in the middle. The CDR3 protein is CATLGGAKETQYF. The CDR3 bases are TGTGCCACCCTTGGGGGCGCGAAAGAGACCCAGTACTTC.

The genes are TRBV7-8 and TRBJ1-5; tentatively, D is TRBD1 (6 bases). The CDR3 has 14 amino acids. The germline V gene has CDR1 SGHVS and CDR2 FQNEAQ. The V end was cut by 4 bases, the J end by 4 bases, with 11 bases between. CDR3 in DNA: TGTGCCAGCAGCTCAATAGGGGGTAATCAGCCCCAGCATTTT. Its translation: CASSSIGGNQPQHF.

DNA of the CDR3: TGCAGCGTGCCCTCTTTGAGGACACCGAACACTGAAGCTTTCTTT. Translating gives CSVPSLRTPNTEAFF. This sequence joins TRBV29-1 and TRBJ1-1; maybe TRBD1 (5 bases). This CDR3 contains 15 residues. Looked up from germline, CDR1 is SQVTM and CDR2 is ANQGSEA. The germline V and J ends were trimmed by 6 bases and 1 base, with 18 bases remaining between them.

CDR3 sequence (DNA): TGCGCCAGCAGCCGGGACAGCAATGAGCAGTTCTTC. It is translated as CASSRDSNEQFF. This rearrangement joins TRBV4-1 to TRBJ2-1; TRBD1 matches 7 bases. V lost 4 bases, J lost 6 bases, and 0 bases stayed unmatched. Germline CDR1 is MGHRA and CDR2 is YSYEKL. CDR3 length: 12 amino acids.

The chain combines TRBV19 with TRBJ2-1; 7 positions match TRBD1. Trimming cost V 7 bases and J 4 bases; bases outside gene matches: 4. This CDR3 is built from 13 residues. Germline V CDR1 and CDR2: LNHDA, SQIVND (reference sequence). The CDR3 sequence is CASNLQGYNEQFF. CDR3 in DNA: TGTGCCAGTAACTTACAGGGGTACAATGAGCAGTTCTTC.

CDR3 in amino acids: CASSATGYQETQYF. In DNA, the CDR3 is TGCGCCAGCAGTGCCACAGGTTACCAAGAGACCCAGTACTTC. J is TRBJ2-5 and V is TRBV10-1; possible D gene TRBD1, 5 bases. V lost 4 bases to trimming and J lost 0 bases, with 9 bases between them. From germline, CDR1 is WNHNN and CDR2 SYGVQD (reference sequence). The CDR3 has 14 amino acids.

This clone was observed a single time. The rearrangement uses TRBV10-1 and TRBJ1-6, with 9 bases fitting TRBD1. The germline CDR1 and CDR2 sequences are WNHNN and SYGVQD (reference sequence). J lost 0 bases, V lost 11 bases, and 11 bases had no gene match. This CDR3 region has 17 residues. This chain's CDR3 is CAGDGQGWPSYNSPLHF. The DNA of the CDR3 is TGCGCCGGTGATGGACAGGGGTGGCCCTCCTATAATTCACCCCTCCACTTT.

J is TRBJ2-7 and V is TRBV19, with 7 positions matching TRBD1. This CDR3 is 14 amino acids long. The germline gives CDR1 LNHDA, CDR2 SQIVND (reference sequence). With V trimmed by 4 bases and J by 2 bases, 5 bases remained unmatched. The CDR3: CASSKGTVTYEQYF. The CDR3 DNA is TGTGCCAGTAGTAAAGGGACAGTTACCTACGAGCAGTACTTC.

This clone has only one observation. The chain links TRBV19 to TRBJ2-7, with TRBD2 as a possible D gene (6 bases). The length of the CDR3 is 12 residues. V was pared by 3 bases and J by 6 bases, with 9 bases between. Germline CDR1 reads LNHDA; CDR2 reads SQIVND (reference sequence). CDR3 sequence (DNA): TGTGCCAGTAGTATCGGGGACTTCGAGCAGTACTTC. Translated: CASSIGDFEQYF.

CDR3 protein: CAVSVFSGGAQETQYF. The CDR3 DNA reads as TGTGCCGTTTCGGTCTTTAGCGGGGGAGCCCAAGAGACCCAGTACTTC. V and J are TRBV5-4 and TRBJ2-5; 9 bases agree with TRBD2. The CDR3 totals 16 residues. V lost 10 bases and J lost 1; bases outside the gene matches: 14. Germline lookup yields CDR1 SGHNT and CDR2 YYREEE (reference sequence).

This chain uses TRBV27 with TRBJ1-1; D is unclear. The CDR3 totals 15 residues. The germline gives CDR1 MNHEY, CDR2 SMNVEV (reference sequence). V was pared by 2 bases and J by 0 bases, with 10 bases between. The CDR3, as DNA: TGTGCCAGCAGTTTAGGGCCAAACATGAACACTGAAGCTTTCTTT. This gives the protein CASSLGPNMNTEAFF.

The chain links TRBV27 to TRBJ2-4, with a possible D match to TRBD1 (6 bases). The germline gives CDR1 MNHEY, CDR2 SMNVEV (reference sequence). V was cut by 0 bases and J by 0 bases, with 9 bases left in between. CDR3 length: 16 residues. CDR3 sequence reads: CASSLSDSLAKNIQYF. CDR3 nucleotides: TGTGCCAGCAGTTTATCGGACAGCCTAGCCAAAAACATTCAGTACTTC.

V usage is TRBV30 and J usage is TRBJ1-5; the D gene is possibly TRBD1 (5 bases). The V and J ends lost 2 bases and 5 bases respectively, with 10 bases between them. The CDR3 runs to 13 residues. Germline V gene sequence: CDR1 GTSNPN, CDR2 SVGIG (reference sequence). The CDR3 DNA reads TGTGCCTGGAGTCCAGGGTTGGATCAGCCCCAGCATTTT. It translates to CAWSPGLDQPQHF.

The chain couples TRBV7-8 to TRBJ1-4, with 7 nucleotides matching TRBD1. Germline CDR1 SGHVS, CDR2 FQNEAQ. CDR3 length equals 14 residues. Trimming cost V 2 bases and J 5 bases; bases outside gene matches: 2. The CDR3: CASSLRDRNEKLFF. Here the CDR3 DNA reads TGTGCCAGCAGCTTAAGGGACAGAAATGAAAAACTGTTTTTT.

The V call is TRBV19, the J call TRBJ1-6; 7 nucleotides align to TRBD1. Germline loops: CDR1 LNHDA, CDR2 SQIVND (reference sequence). Losses at the gene ends were 8 bases for V and 10 bases for J; bases not matched to a gene: 11. The CDR3 is 14 amino acids. The CDR3 protein is CASSSGQDGSPLHF. Written as DNA, the CDR3 is TGTGCCAGTTCTTCCGGACAGGATGGATCACCCCTCCACTTT.

The V call is TRBV19, the J call TRBJ1-5, with D perhaps TRBD1 (5 bases). CDR3 length: 14 residues. V was pared by 3 bases and J by 3 bases, with 9 bases between. Germline loops: CDR1 LNHDA, CDR2 SQIVND (reference sequence). The CDR3 here is CASSISGNNQPQHF. The CDR3 DNA sequence: TGTGCCAGTAGTATTTCAGGGAACAATCAGCCCCAGCATTTT.

The chain carries TRBV6-4 and TRBJ2-2; 9 nucleotides match TRBD1. Germline CDR1 and CDR2: MRHNA and SNTAGT. V lost 6 bases and J lost 3; bases outside the gene matches: 2. This CDR3 region has 14 residues. CDR3: CASRRQGDTGELFF. The CDR3 bases are TGTGCCAGCAGAAGACAGGGGGACACCGGGGAGCTGTTTTTT.

Turning to this clone: This sequence may be a read error, since a much larger clone differs from it by one base. This chain connects TRBV5-1 to TRBJ1-1, with TRBD1 as a possible D gene (6 bases). V shed 4 bases and J shed 1 base, with 8 bases lying between them. Germline CDR1 reads SGHRS; CDR2 reads YFSETQ. The CDR3 length is 13 residues. The CDR3 DNA reads TGCGCCAGCAGCCCGACAGGGAACACTGAAGCTTTCTTT. It yields the protein CASSPTGNTEAFF.

The chain employs TRBV2 and TRBJ2-6, with 9 positions matching TRBD1. The trim removed 6 bases at V and 2 bases at J, leaving 5 bases unmatched. This CDR3 is built from 16 residues. The germline gives CDR1 SNHLY, CDR2 FYNNEI. CDR3: CASRAYRGPGANVLTF. The CDR3 coding sequence is TGTGCCAGCAGAGCCTACAGGGGGCCTGGGGCCAACGTCCTGACTTTC.

This clone has just one count. The chain joins TRBV7-6 to TRBJ2-1, with TRBD1 matching over 7 bases. V lost 7 bases to trimming and J lost 5 bases; unmatched junction nucleotides: 8. Germline CDR1 SGHVS, CDR2 FNYEAQ. This CDR3 comprises 14 residues. The CDR3 is CASNQGDSHNEQFF. CDR3 sequence (DNA): TGTGCCAGCAATCAAGGGGACAGCCACAATGAGCAGTTCTTC.

The chain uses TRBV6-1 and TRBJ1-3; D is unclear. V lost 4 bases and J 4 bases, leaving 14 bases between the germline ends. CDR3 length: 15 residues. Per the germline V gene, CDR1 is MNHNS and CDR2 is SASEGT. This CDR3 is CASSGAVVLGNTIYF. CDR3 coding DNA: TGTGCCAGCAGTGGGGCCGTAGTTCTAGGAAACACCATATATTTT.

The chain joins TRBV5-1 to TRBJ2-3; 14 nucleotides agree with TRBD2. This CDR3 contains 16 residues. J lost 8 bases, V lost 2 bases, and 7 bases had no gene match. Germline CDR1 reads SGHRS; CDR2 reads YFSETQ. The CDR3 DNA is TGCGCCAGCAGCTTTTCCGGGACTAGCGGGGGATTTACGCAGTATTTT. Amino acid sequence: CASSFSGTSGGFTQYF.

This chain connects TRBV14 to TRBJ2-5; D gene ambiguous. The DNA end lines up better with TRBJ2-7; the J call may be wrong. The CDR3 covers 13 residues. CDR1 and CDR2 from the germline V gene are SGHDN and FVKESK. The CDR3 protein is CASSHSGRHEQYF. For the CDR3, the DNA is TGTGCCAGCAGCCACTCGGGTCGCCACGAGCAGTACTTC.

The V gene is TRBV27, the J gene TRBJ2-1, with a tentative D call TRBD2 (5 bases). CDR1 is MNHEY and CDR2 is SMNVEV in the germline V gene (reference sequence). The ends were cut back, 4 bases at V and 9 bases at J, with 13 bases in the middle. The CDR3 spans 13 residues. CDR3 amino acids: CASSYTRFLEQFF. CDR3 nucleotide sequence: TGTGCCAGCAGTTACACTAGGTTTCTTGAGCAGTTCTTC.

As concerns this clone: As the CDR3 is not closed by the conserved phenylalanine or tryptophan, this likely results from a read error. This chain joins TRBV20-1 and TRBJ2-7, with 10 bases that match TRBD1. CDR1 and CDR2 from the germline V gene are DFQATT and SNEGSKA (reference sequence). J lost 10 bases, V lost 6 bases, and 6 bases had no gene match. The CDR3 extends over 11 amino acids. CDR3 protein: CSAGDRGVQYL. The DNA of the CDR3 is TGCAGTGCAGGGGACAGGGGTGTTCAGTACCTC.

The rearrangement uses TRBV6-1 and TRBJ1-6; D not certain. The CDR3 sequence is 15 residues long. V dropped 7 bases and J dropped 0 bases, with 10 bases sitting between them. Looked up from germline, CDR1 is MNHNS and CDR2 is SASEGT. The CDR3 DNA reads as TGTGCCAGCACGTCAGGAGGCTCCTATAATTCACCCCTCCACTTT. Its translation: CASTSGGSYNSPLHF.

The chain joins TRBV10-1 to TRBJ1-1; 10 bases agree with TRBD1. V shed 6 bases and J 3 bases; nucleotides not matched to a gene: 7. CDR1 and CDR2 (germline): WNHNN, SYGVQD (reference sequence). The CDR3 is 15 amino acids. The CDR3 loop is CASRAGTGEYTEAFF. The DNA for the CDR3 is TGCGCCAGCAGAGCCGGGACAGGGGAGTACACTGAAGCTTTCTTT.

This chain uses TRBV7-2 with TRBJ2-5, with D perhaps matching TRBD2 (6 bases). The V gene's germline CDR1 is SGHTA and CDR2 FQGNSA. This CDR3 has 15 residues. Between the trimmed V and J ends, which lost 4 bases and 5 bases, there was a span of 17 bases. CDR3 DNA: TGTGCCAGCAGCTCCCTAGCATCCCGGGGGGAGACCCAGTACTTC. Its translation: CASSSLASRGETQYF.

This clone has only one observation. The chain uses TRBV27 and TRBJ1-4, with 8 positions matching TRBD1. V lost 8 bases and J lost 2; bases outside the gene matches: 4. The CDR3 length is 14 residues. Germline V lookup: CDR1 MNHEY, CDR2 SMNVEV (reference sequence). CDR3 region: CASGQGDTNEKLFF. The CDR3 DNA reads as TGTGCCAGCGGACAGGGCGATACTAATGAAAAACTGTTTTTT.

J is TRBJ1-2 and V is TRBV2; TRBD1 is a possible D gene (6 bases). The ends were cut back, 1 base at V and 5 bases at J, with 23 bases in the middle. The CDR3 extends over 18 amino acids. In germline, CDR1 is SNHLY, CDR2 FYNNEI. CDR3 DNA: TGTGCCAGCAGTGAAGTACTTGTTCTGGACAGATTACTTTATGGCTACACCTTC. Protein: CASSEVLVLDRLLYGYTF. Together with reference TRBV2 and TRBJ1-2, the CDR3 gives the full variable domain: EPEVTQTPSHQVTQMGQEVILRCVPISNHLYFYWYRQILGQKVEFLVSFYNNEISEKSEIFDDQFSVERPDGSNFTLKIRSTKLEDSAMYFCASSEVLVLDRLLYGYTFGSGTRLTVV.